Listed below are T cell receptor beta chains from one sample, sequenced in a study of shared clonotypes between healthy human individuals. The method was immunoSEQ multiplex PCR; TCRdb's version includes in-frame clones alone and lacks a portion of them. The table lists some 2.4 million clones, more than 85% of them singletons. Input material: naive CD4+ T cells from PBMCs. Receptors originate from a man between 18 and 35 years old in good health. Some clones in this sample may be carry-over from other donors' samples. The CDR3 runs from the conserved cysteine through the conserved F or W. The order of the fields is J gene, V gene, D gene, clone size, CDR3 protein, CDR3 DNA. D genes are given only for firm matches. Some rows have no size entry. The others give once, few or many, or a class for an expanded clone.

J: TRBJ2-1
V: TRBV28
D: TRBD2
size: -
CDR3: CASLAGGAYNEQFF
DNA: TGTGCCAGCCTAGCGGGAGGCGCCTACAATGAGCAGTTCTTC

J: TRBJ2-7
V: TRBV7-2
D: -
size: -
CDR3: CASSSDRFSYEQYF
DNA: TGTGCCAGCAGCTCAGACAGGTTCTCCTACGAGCAGTACTTC

J: TRBJ2-1
V: TRBV5-8
D: TRBD2
size: -
CDR3: CASSLLAGVYNEQFF
DNA: TGTGCCAGCAGCTTACTAGCGGGGGTTTACAATGAGCAGTTCTTC

J: TRBJ1-6
V: TRBV4-3
D: -
size: -
CDR3: CASRHGGSYNSPLHF
DNA: TGCGCCAGCAGGCATGGGGGTTCCTATAATTCACCCCTCCACTTT

J: TRBJ1-5
V: TRBV2
D: TRBD1
size: -
CDR3: CASNTGTVSNQPQHF
DNA: TGTGCCAGCAATACCGGGACAGTGAGCAATCAGCCCCAGCATTTT

J: TRBJ2-3
V: TRBV7-3
D: TRBD2
size: -
CDR3: CASSLTGTSGTDTQYF
DNA: TGTGCCAGCAGCTTAACCGGGACTAGCGGGACAGATACGCAGTATTTT

J: TRBJ2-5
V: TRBV15
D: -
size: -
CDR3: CATSSPGTTGETQYF
DNA: TGTGCCACCAGCAGTCCAGGGACAACGGGAGAGACCCAGTACTTC

J: TRBJ2-6
V: TRBV28
D: -
size: -
CDR3: CASRLGGANVLTF
DNA: TGTGCCAGCAGGCTCGGGGGGGCCAACGTCCTGACTTTC

J: TRBJ1-4
V: TRBV15
D: -
size: -
CDR3: CATSRGGGEKLFF
DNA: TGTGCCACCAGCAGGGGCGGGGGTGAAAAACTGTTTTTT

J: TRBJ2-1
V: TRBV9
D: -
size: -
CDR3: CASSVGDNEQFF
DNA: TGTGCCAGCAGCGTAGGCGACAATGAGCAGTTCTTC

J: TRBJ2-1
V: TRBV9
D: -
size: once
CDR3: CASSVGGVGSNEQFF
DNA: TGTGCCAGCAGCGTAGGTGGCGTAGGGTCCAATGAGCAGTTCTTC

J: TRBJ1-1
V: TRBV6-6
D: TRBD1
size: -
CDR3: CASSLTTGGRAFF
DNA: TGTGCCAGCAGTTTAACTACAGGGGGCAGAGCTTTCTTT

J: TRBJ1-1
V: TRBV10-3
D: TRBD1
size: -
CDR3: CAIEARPGQGKTEAFF
DNA: TGTGCCATCGAAGCCCGCCCCGGACAGGGTAAAACTGAAGCTTTCTTT

J: TRBJ2-2
V: TRBV4-1
D: -
size: once
CDR3: CASSPPGGFNTGELFF
DNA: TGCGCCAGCAGCCCGCCCGGCGGATTTAACACCGGGGAGCTGTTTTTT

J: TRBJ2-3
V: TRBV7-3
D: TRBD2
size: -
CDR3: CASSLVGGRADTQYF
DNA: TGTGCCAGCAGCTTAGTCGGCGGGAGGGCCGATACGCAGTATTTT

J: TRBJ1-4
V: TRBV5-1
D: TRBD1
size: -
CDR3: CASSLGTGREKLFF
DNA: TGCGCCAGCAGCCTGGGGACAGGGAGGGAAAAACTGTTTTTT